Below are 25 T cell receptor beta chains sequenced from a single sample in a study of cytomegalovirus exposure and HLA in healthy donors. The assay was immunoSEQ multiplex PCR, and TCRdb's table has in-frame clones only and misses some. The repertoire has 140,000 to 150,000 clones, 94% of them found once; the top ten carry about 2%. The sequenced sample was PBMCs. All receptors come from a man aged 18 to 35 in good health and CMV-seropositive.

This CDR3 reads CATGGRINEKLFF. The CDR3 nucleotides read TGTGCCACCGGGGGGCGCATTAATGAAAAACTGTTTTTT. The genes are TRBV10-3 and TRBJ1-4; possibly TRBD1 for D (6 bases). The CDR3 is made up of 13 amino acids. The V and J ends lost 10 bases and 4 bases respectively, with 13 bases between them. Germline CDR1 is ENHRY and CDR2 is SYGVKD.

The CDR3 loop is CASSPMSSGNEQYF. CDR3 sequence (DNA): TGTGCCAGCTCACCGATGAGCTCCGGGAACGAGCAGTACTTC. The chain has TRBV18 and TRBJ2-7; D possibly corresponds to TRBD2 (5 bases). Between the trimmed V and J ends, which lost 3 bases and 5 bases, there was a span of 14 bases. The V gene's germline CDR1 is KGHSH and CDR2 LQKENI. The length of the CDR3 is 14 residues.

The J gene is TRBJ2-5, the V gene TRBV5-1; the match to TRBD1 covers 10 bases. Germline V CDR1 and CDR2: SGHRS, YFSETQ. V shed 3 bases, J shed 4 bases, and the junction held 3 bases outside the gene matches. This CDR3 is 14 amino acids long. CDR3 coding DNA: TGCGCCAGCAGCTCGGGACAGGGGTTAGAGACCCAGTACTTC. It translates to CASSSGQGLETQYF.

The V gene is TRBV27, the J gene TRBJ2-1; TRBD2 matches 8 bases. Germline CDR1 is MNHEY and CDR2 is SMNVEV (reference sequence). The CDR3 runs to 16 residues. V lost 4 bases and J lost 6; bases outside the gene matches: 11. In nucleotides, the CDR3 is TGTGCCAGCAGTTCATCCGGGACTAGAGGTCTCAATGAGCAGTTCTTC. It specifies CASSSSGTRGLNEQFF.

The chain employs TRBV6-5 and TRBJ2-3; TRBD2 is a possible D gene (5 bases). From germline, CDR1 is MNHEY and CDR2 SVGAGI. The V end was cut by 7 bases, the J end by 2 bases, with 10 bases between. The CDR3 length is 13 residues. CDR3 region: CASKRLNTDTQYF. The CDR3 bases are TGTGCCAGCAAGCGGCTGAACACAGATACGCAGTATTTT.

This rearrangement joins TRBV4-1 to TRBJ2-7; possibly TRBD1 for D (5 bases). This CDR3 is built from 14 residues. Trimming removed 4 bases at V and 3 bases at J, with 13 bases between. Germline assignment: CDR1 MGHRA and CDR2 YSYEKL. CDR3 amino acids: CASSLDSSFYEQYF. The CDR3 DNA sequence: TGCGCCAGCAGCCTAGACAGTTCTTTCTACGAGCAGTACTTC.

V gene TRBV6-6 combines with J gene TRBJ1-1; 8 bases are shared with TRBD1. Per the germline V gene, CDR1 is MNHNY and CDR2 is SVGAGI (reference sequence). The CDR3 length is 14 residues. Trimming removed 4 bases from V and 5 bases from J; junction bases left unmatched: 6. CDR3 amino acids: CASSSQGAKTEAFF. In DNA form, the CDR3 reads TGTGCCAGCAGTTCCCAGGGGGCAAAGACTGAAGCTTTCTTT.

The chain carries TRBV4-1 and TRBJ2-7; 8 bases agree with TRBD2. The trim removed 4 bases at V and 3 bases at J, leaving 8 bases unmatched. This CDR3 contains 15 residues. Germline assignment: CDR1 MGHRA and CDR2 YSYEKL. The DNA of the CDR3 is TGCGCCAGCAGCCCCGTCAGCAGCGGGAGCTACGAGCAGTACTTC. Its translation is CASSPVSSGSYEQYF.

The V and J genes are TRBV5-6 and TRBJ2-7, with D maybe TRBD1 (6 bases). This CDR3 contains 15 residues. CDR1 and CDR2 from the germline V gene are SGHDT and YYEEEE. V was pared by 0 bases and J by 5 bases, with 15 bases between. CDR3 in DNA: TGTGCCAGCAGCTTGGTGGGCAGGGGAGACCACGAGCAGTACTTC. Amino acids: CASSLVGRGDHEQYF. Full variable domain (remainder filled in from reference TRBV5-6 and TRBJ2-7): DAGVTQSPTHLIKTRGQQVTLRCSPKSGHDTVSWYQQALGQGPQFIFQYYEEEERQRGNFPDRFSGHQFPNYSSELNVNALLLGDSALYLCASSLVGRGDHEQYFGPGTRLTVT.

About this clone: The same CDR3 is also encoded by other DNA sequences in this sample. V and J are TRBV5-1 and TRBJ1-4; tentative D call: TRBD1 (5 bases). Germline V gene lookup returns CDR1 SGHRS and CDR2 YFSETQ. Trimming shortened V by 2 bases and J by 4 bases, and 9 bases separated the two germline ends. The CDR3 covers 14 residues. In DNA, the CDR3 is TGCGCCAGCAGCTTAGACAGTTATAATGAAAAACTGTTTTTT. Translating it yields CASSLDSYNEKLFF.

The chain employs TRBV12-5 and TRBJ2-5; TRBD2 matches at 14 bases. Germline assignment: CDR1 LGHNT and CDR2 FRNRAP. The CDR3 is 17 residues long. Trimming cost V 6 bases and J 1 base; bases outside gene matches: 7. The chain's CDR3 is CASGPGTSGSIQETQYF. In nucleotides, the CDR3 is TGTGCTAGTGGCCCCGGGACTAGCGGGAGTATCCAAGAGACCCAGTACTTC.

The V and J genes are TRBV30 and TRBJ1-5; weak D call: TRBD1 (5 bases). Germline V lookup: CDR1 GTSNPN, CDR2 SVGIG (reference sequence). Trimming stripped 2 bases from V and 1 base from J, with 21 bases between. There are 18 residues in the CDR3. In nucleotides, the CDR3 is TGTGCCTGGAGTCCCACCGGGCCAGGGTTGGTGAGCAATCAGCCCCAGCATTTT. As protein: CAWSPTGPGLVSNQPQHF.

The chain carries TRBV25-1 and TRBJ2-2; D gene uncertain. Germline assignment: CDR1 MGHDK and CDR2 SYGVNS. The V end lost 7 bases, the J end lost 7 bases, and 7 bases lay between the germline ends. The length of the CDR3 is 11 residues. CDR3 coding DNA: TGTGCCAGCATCTATGGCGGGGAGCTGTTTTTT. Protein product: CASIYGGELFF.

The rearrangement joins TRBV4-2 to TRBJ2-3; 7 nucleotides match TRBD2. This CDR3 contains 16 residues. V was clipped by 2 bases and J by 3 bases; unmatched bases: 8. The germline CDR1 and CDR2 sequences are LGHNA and YNFKEQ. Here the CDR3 DNA reads TGTGCCAGCAGCCAAAATAGGGCGGGAGTAACAGATACGCAGTATTTT. Protein sequence: CASSQNRAGVTDTQYF.

The chain recombines TRBV9 with TRBJ2-7, with 8 bases identical to TRBD1. The CDR3 runs 13 residues. The V and J ends lost 4 bases and 8 bases, in that order; junction bases with no gene match: 8. Looked up from germline, CDR1 is SGDLS and CDR2 is YYNGEE. The CDR3 loop is CASSLDRDTQQYF. The CDR3 DNA reads as TGTGCCAGCAGCTTGGACAGGGACACACAGCAGTACTTC.

V usage is TRBV14 and J usage is TRBJ2-6; D is unclear. Trimming removed 0 bases at V and 6 bases at J, with 9 bases between. Germline CDR1 and CDR2: SGHDN and FVKESK. This CDR3 spans 15 amino acids. The CDR3 spells CASSQESYAANVLTF. The CDR3 nucleotides are TGTGCCAGCAGCCAAGAGAGTTACGCGGCCAACGTCCTGACTTTC.

The chain recombines TRBV27 with TRBJ1-2, with TRBD1 matching over 9 bases. The CDR3 extends over 17 amino acids. Germline values: CDR1 MNHEY, CDR2 SMNVEV (reference sequence). J gave up 5 bases and V 5 bases, and 15 bases lay outside the gene matches. CDR3 sequence reads: CASSPGQGIRGGYGYTF. CDR3 bases: TGTGCCAGCAGTCCCGGACAGGGGATACGGGGCGGGTATGGCTACACCTTC.

This sequence joins TRBV28 and TRBJ1-5; 7 positions agree with TRBD1. Germline CDR1 reads MDHEN; CDR2 reads SYDVKM. Trimming removed 7 bases from V and 3 bases from J; junction bases left unmatched: 9. This CDR3 spans 15 amino acids. In DNA form, the CDR3 reads TGTGCCAGCACCCCGCCCGGGACAGCCAATCAGCCCCAGCATTTT. As protein: CASTPPGTANQPQHF.

V usage is TRBV18 and J usage is TRBJ2-7, with D uncertain. Germline CDR1 and CDR2: KGHSH and LQKENI. V was trimmed by 3 bases and J by 5 bases, leaving 20 bases between them. The CDR3 has 16 residues. This CDR3 is CASSPNEGGLIHEQYF. In DNA form, the CDR3 reads TGTGCCAGCTCACCCAACGAAGGTGGGCTAATCCACGAGCAGTACTTC.

This chain joins TRBV28 and TRBJ2-3; 16 bases line up with TRBD2. Germline V lookup: CDR1 MDHEN, CDR2 SYDVKM. V trimming: 4 bases; J trimming: 5 bases; junction bases outside the gene matches: 3. The CDR3 has 16 residues. The CDR3 sequence is CASSSGTSGRVDTQYF. CDR3 nucleotides: TGTGCCAGCAGTTCGGGGACTAGCGGGAGGGTAGATACGCAGTATTTT.

In this sample, this clone turned up once. The chain couples TRBV19 to TRBJ2-1; no clear D. This CDR3 comprises 14 residues. V was clipped by 1 base and J by 0 bases, with 4 bases between them. Germline V gene lookup returns CDR1 LNHDA and CDR2 SQIVND (reference sequence). The CDR3 bases are TGTGCCAGTAGTATAGCGGTCTCCTACAATGAGCAGTTCTTC. The encoded protein is CASSIAVSYNEQFF. Filled out from reference TRBV19 and TRBJ2-1, the complete variable domain reads DGGITQSPKYLFRKEGQNVTLSCEQNLNHDAMYWYRQDPGQGLRLIYYSQIVNDFQKGDIAEGYSVSREKKESFPLTVTSAQKNPTAFYLCASSIAVSYNEQFFGPGTRLTVL.

The table lists this clone with a count of one. This CDR3 reads CASSQFPGSSGANVLTF. The CDR3 coding sequence is TGTGCCAGCAGCCAGTTCCCCGGGAGCTCTGGGGCCAACGTCCTGACTTTC. The V gene is TRBV4-2, the J gene TRBJ2-6; TRBD2 might be the D (6 bases). The ends were cut back, 3 bases at V and 0 bases at J, with 12 bases in the middle. This CDR3 comprises 17 residues. CDR1 and CDR2 from the germline V gene are LGHNA and YNFKEQ.

This clone was picked up one time. The CDR3 here is CASSPRGRPESYNEQFF. CDR3 in DNA: TGTGCCAGCAGCCCGCGCGGGCGGCCGGAATCCTACAATGAGCAGTTCTTC. This chain uses TRBV7-8 with TRBJ2-1, with D possibly TRBD2 on 5 matching bases. Germline assignment: CDR1 SGHVS and CDR2 FQNEAQ. V was trimmed by 5 bases and J by 1 base, leaving 18 bases between them. CDR3 size: 17 residues.

The chain is built from TRBV28 and TRBJ1-2; 9 bases agree with TRBD1. CDR3 length equals 15 residues. V lost 3 bases to trimming and J lost 5 bases; unmatched junction nucleotides: 7. In germline, CDR1 is MDHEN, CDR2 SYDVKM. The CDR3 is CASSLGQGIRYGYTF. In nucleotides, the CDR3 is TGTGCCAGCAGTTTGGGACAGGGAATTCGATATGGCTACACCTTC.

The V call is TRBV28, the J call TRBJ1-2, with 9 bases matching TRBD1. This CDR3 has 16 amino acids. V dropped 6 bases and J dropped 2; count of bases not matched to a gene: 10. Germline loops: CDR1 MDHEN, CDR2 SYDVKM. CDR3: CASRLPRDRANYGYTF. In DNA, the CDR3 is TGTGCCAGCAGGTTGCCCCGGGACAGGGCCAACTATGGCTACACCTTC.